This TCR beta chain was found in a study of T cells after posttransplantation cyclophosphamide. This CDR3 spans 18 amino acids. Germline values: CDR1 SGHRS, CDR2 YFSETQ. V lost 0 bases, J lost 6 bases, and 9 bases stayed unmatched. Study-level points and caveats: Donor-recipient repertoire similarity was low at 1-2 months, rising over year one. After PTCy, TRB diversity resembled that of CNI/methotrexate controls. Blood and skin or GI T cell repertoires showed limited TRB overlap.

This clone has a handful of counts. The target antigen is unknown. The method was immunoSEQ multiplex PCR; TCRdb's version includes in-frame clones alone and lacks a portion of them. This table holds some 34,000 clones, about three quarters found once. A marrow graft followed busulfan-fludarabine conditioning, with cyclophosphamide on days +3 and +4. This sequence was found in a female patient aged 40 to 55 who received an allogeneic stem cell transplant from a related donor, was CMV-positive, and had no GVHD. Part of the T cells may come from the graft donor. This chain joins TRBV5-1 and TRBJ1-6, with 10 bases fitting TRBD1. Source: CD4+ T cells sorted from blood, taken about 1,900 days after a stem cell transplant with posttransplant cyclophosphamide. CDR3 nucleotides: TGCGCCAGCAGCTTGGGGGGACAGGGGATCGCGTCTAATTCACCCCTCCACTTT. It encodes CASSLGGQGIASNSPLHF.